Below, one TCR beta chain is given with its context. CDR3 length equals 15 residues. V lost 3 bases, J lost 3 bases, and 5 bases stayed unmatched. Germline CDR1 is SGHTA and CDR2 is FQGNSA. Assay used: immunoSEQ multiplex PCR; TCRdb lists only in-frame clones, some missing. The sample holds 90,000 to 110,000 clones, approximately 90% seen once. The entry originates in a study of T cell responses to AZD1222 COVID-19 vaccine. As for the study in general: Second-dose intervals near 4 or 12 weeks were combined.

The gene calls are TRBV7-2 and TRBJ2-7; 10 bases are shared with TRBD2. The sequences come from peripheral blood, collected on day 0 of AZD1222 vaccination. This receptor was obtained from an adult in good health. CDR3 loop: CASSFLAGVRYEQYF. In DNA, the CDR3 is TGTGCCAGCAGCTTCCTAGCGGGGGTTCGCTACGAGCAGTACTTC.